This T cell receptor (beta chain) was identified in a study of OX40 agonist ivuxolimab in advanced cancers. Background on the study: Hepatocellular carcinoma, melanoma, renal cell or head and neck cancer affected the dose-escalation patients. Three individuals attained partial responses, comprising one hepatocellular carcinoma case and two cutaneous melanoma cases.

Germline loops: CDR1 LGHNA, CDR2 YSLEER. V was trimmed by 5 bases and J by 0 bases, leaving 11 bases between them. The CDR3 runs to 16 residues. Assay used: immunoSEQ multiplex PCR; TCRdb lists only in-frame clones, some missing. The sample carries roughly 87,000 clones, 91% recorded once. The receptor comes from an adult with an advanced solid tumor such as melanoma, head and neck, liver or kidney cancer. V usage is TRBV4-3 and J usage is TRBJ2-6; D remains ambiguous. This specimen was CD4+ or CD8+ T cells sorted from blood, taken in a trial of the OX40 agonist ivuxolimab. The CDR3 nucleotides read TGCGCCAGCAGCAGTTTGTTGAGCTCTGGGGCCAACGTCCTGACTTTC. It specifies CASSSLLSSGANVLTF.